This T cell receptor (beta chain) comes out of a study of cytomegalovirus exposure and HLA in healthy donors. Overall study findings and caveats: Reports showed the classifier diagnosing cytomegalovirus status with high specificity and sensitivity.

Likely unrecorded immune exposures existed in these nominally healthy donors. This clone was detected a few times. Its antigen is undetermined. The CDR3 has 14 amino acids. The V gene end was trimmed by 4 bases and the J gene end by 6 bases; junction bases not matched to a gene: 5. CDR1 is GTSNPN and CDR2 is SVGIG in the germline V gene (reference sequence). PCR involved 60 Vbeta and 13 Jbeta primers. Sequencing used immunoSEQ multiplex PCR; TCRdb keeps in-frame clones, though not all of them. Among under 200,000 clones listed, approximately 78% were seen once. Input material: PBMCs. The chain joins TRBV30 to TRBJ2-1, with 11 bases that match TRBD2. This clonotype was obtained from a young woman in good health and CMV-seronegative. The CDR3 bases are TGTGCCTGGACCGGACTAGCGGGTTTCAATGAGCAGTTCTTC. This sequence encodes CAWTGLAGFNEQFF.